This T cell receptor beta chain was documented in a study of cytomegalovirus exposure and HLA in healthy donors. This table comes from immunoSEQ multiplex PCR, and its TCRdb copy is limited to in-frame clones, with some not included. The data hold approximately 190,000 clones, with around four fifths observed a single time. With V trimmed by 5 bases and J by 3 bases, 7 bases remained unmatched. The CDR3 length is 14 residues. The germline V gene has CDR1 SEHNR and CDR2 FQNEAQ (reference sequence). Sequenced: PBMCs. V is TRBV7-9 and J is TRBJ2-7, with 7 bases fitting TRBD1. The sequence came from a man between 18 and 29 years old in good health and CMV-seropositive. CDR3 sequence: CASSPPGTDYEQYF. As DNA, the CDR3 is TGTGCCAGCAGCCCGCCCGGGACAGACTACGAGCAGTACTTC.